What follows is one T cell receptor (beta chain) and its context. What it binds is unknown. The CDR3 runs to 18 residues. Looked up from germline, CDR1 is KGHSH and CDR2 is LQKENI. Trimming shortened V by 5 bases and J by 0 bases, and 17 bases separated the two germline ends. TCR beta CDR3 region amplification was performed from RNA transcripts. Carried out on the TCR CDR3, a first-round RT-PCR used the HTBI primer set. MiXCR, run by TCRdb on the multiplex PCR reads, gives a single entry per CDR3 protein. This sample carries 35,000 to 40,000 distinct CDR3 sequences, roughly 49% of them seen once, and the ten largest clones take roughly 6.2%. This sample is part of a study of T cells in Graves' hyperthyroidism and ophthalmopathy. Study-wide points: Most thyroid clonotypes that were expanded above 0.001 also turned up in blood.

Reasons for excluding patients were uncontrolled infection, other autoimmune disease, pregnancy or lactation. Diagnoses were established using clinical symptoms, serum thyroxine and TRAb, thyroid ultrasound and orbital computed tomography. Sampled blood dates from first hyperthyroidism diagnosis, and it precedes any ophthalmopathy symptoms. Sequences were obtained from blood. The chain carries TRBV18 and TRBJ2-6; D perhaps matches TRBD1 (5 bases). This TCR was recovered from a woman in her forties or fifties with Graves' hyperthyroidism that later progressed to Graves' ophthalmopathy. CDR3 amino acids: CASSSQSRTNSGANVLTF. CDR3 coding DNA: TGTGCCAGCTCATCACAGTCCAGGACAAACTCTGGGGCCAACGTCCTGACTTTC.